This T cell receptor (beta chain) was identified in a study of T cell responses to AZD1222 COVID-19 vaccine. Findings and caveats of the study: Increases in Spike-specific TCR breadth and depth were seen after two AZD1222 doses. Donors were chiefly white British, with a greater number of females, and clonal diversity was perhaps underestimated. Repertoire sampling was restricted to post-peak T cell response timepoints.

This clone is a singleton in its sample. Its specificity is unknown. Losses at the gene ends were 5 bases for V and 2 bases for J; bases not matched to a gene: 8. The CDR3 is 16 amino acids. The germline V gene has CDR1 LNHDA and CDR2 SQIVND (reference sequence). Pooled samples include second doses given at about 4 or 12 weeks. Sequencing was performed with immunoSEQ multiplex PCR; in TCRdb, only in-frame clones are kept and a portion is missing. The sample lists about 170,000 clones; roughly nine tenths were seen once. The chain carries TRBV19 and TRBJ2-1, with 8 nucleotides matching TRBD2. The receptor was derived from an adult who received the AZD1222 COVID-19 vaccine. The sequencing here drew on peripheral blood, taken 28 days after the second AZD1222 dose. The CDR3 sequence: CASSWAPGLAYNEQFF. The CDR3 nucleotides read TGTGCCAGTAGTTGGGCCCCGGGACTAGCCTACAATGAGCAGTTCTTC.